This TCR beta chain was retrieved from a study of CD8 T cells in Susac syndrome. Germline V lookup: CDR1 SGDLS, CDR2 YYNGEE. This CDR3 has 14 amino acids. The J segment lost 6 bases and the V segment lost 4 bases, leaving 8 bases of the junction unmatched. RNA amounts of roughly 0.45 to 1 ug underwent reverse transcription with random hexamers. The amplification used immunoSEQ multiplex PCR on TCR beta CDR3; it spanned 54 Vbeta and 13 Jbeta. TCRdb re-analysed the immunoSEQ multiplex PCR reads in MiXCR, keeping a single row per CDR3 protein. This sample has a few hundred thousand distinct CDR3 sequences, with about 92% found just once.

The origin of this receptor is a human donor with multiple sclerosis. This chain links TRBV9 with TRBJ1-1; 8 nucleotides match TRBD1. Sequencing was performed on CD4+ T cells from PBMCs. CDR3 protein: CASSPGQGWAEAFF. The DNA of the CDR3 is TGTGCCAGCAGCCCCGGACAGGGATGGGCTGAAGCTTTCTTT.